The clone carrying this TCR beta chain was detected ten times or more. Its antigen is currently unknown. This sample stems from a study of T cells in Graves' hyperthyroidism and ophthalmopathy. Study-wide results and caveats: With a median lead of 6.5 months before onset, the model predicted ophthalmopathy. From stable hyperthyroidism, ophthalmopathy was set apart by a 13 V-J model.

Trimming took off 3 bases at V and 10 bases at J, with 1 base between the two ends. This CDR3 spans 9 amino acids. Germline V CDR1 and CDR2: KGHSH, LQKENI. A patient was excluded if there was uncontrolled infection, other autoimmune disease, pregnancy or lactation. Diagnostic decisions used clinical symptoms, serum thyroxine and TRAb, thyroid ultrasound and orbital computed tomography. Amplification targeted TCR beta CDR3 regions from RNA transcripts. With the HTBI primer set, the TCR CDR3 went through a first round of RT-PCR. From the multiplex PCR reads, TCRdb called clonotypes with MiXCR, one entry per CDR3 protein. This table holds 500,000 to 600,000 distinct CDR3 sequences, roughly 17% found once.

The chain carries TRBV18 and TRBJ2-1; no firm D call. The sequencing input was blood. The TCR was taken from a woman between 18 and 30 years old with Graves' hyperthyroidism. The CDR3 bases are TGTGCCAGCTCACCCGAGCAGTTCTTC. Residues: CASSPEQFF.